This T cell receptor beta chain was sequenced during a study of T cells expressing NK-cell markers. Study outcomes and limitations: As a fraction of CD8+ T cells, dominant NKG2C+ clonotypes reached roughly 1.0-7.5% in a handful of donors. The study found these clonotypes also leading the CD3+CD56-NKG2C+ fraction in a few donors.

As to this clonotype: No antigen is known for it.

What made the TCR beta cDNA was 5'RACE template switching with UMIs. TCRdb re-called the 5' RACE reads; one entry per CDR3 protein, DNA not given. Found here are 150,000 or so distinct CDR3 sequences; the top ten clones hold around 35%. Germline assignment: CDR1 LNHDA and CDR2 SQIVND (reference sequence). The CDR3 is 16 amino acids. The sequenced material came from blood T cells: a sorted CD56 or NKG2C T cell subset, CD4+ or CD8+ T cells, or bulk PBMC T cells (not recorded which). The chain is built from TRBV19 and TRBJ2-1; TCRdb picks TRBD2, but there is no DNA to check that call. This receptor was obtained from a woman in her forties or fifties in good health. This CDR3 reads CASSIDGGVTYNEQFF.